The source of this T cell receptor (beta chain) is a study of spatial heterogeneity in lung cancer. On the study more broadly: Consistently, beta-chain sequences turned up in larger numbers than alpha-chain sequences did. Study-wide points: Mutation counts in tumors were tracked by counts of expanded intratumoral alpha and beta TCRs.

By its share, this clonotype is large. Its specificity is not known. As for time point: sample taken at primary tumor resection. A total of under 80 untreated early-stage non-small cell lung cancer patients served as donors. All TCR cDNA molecules were individually tagged with a unique molecular identifier. From the 5' RACE reads, TCRdb called clonotypes with MiXCR, one entry per CDR3 protein. The table includes about 1,500 distinct CDR3 sequences, 9.8% detected once. The specimen was lung tumor tissue, collected at surgery. The receptor comes from a female donor with early-stage non-small cell lung cancer.

The CDR3 coding sequence is TGCAGTGCTAGAGAGGGAGTTTTGAACACTGAAGCTTTCTTT. Translation gives CSAREGVLNTEAFF. This chain uses TRBV20-1 with TRBJ1-1, with unresolved D. The V gene lost 0 bases and the J gene lost 0 bases, with 8 bases spanning the gap. Germline lookup yields CDR1 DFQATT and CDR2 SNEGSKA (reference sequence). This CDR3 spans 14 amino acids.